Below are 9 T cell receptor beta chains sequenced from a single sample in a study of T-cell memory formation after mild COVID-19. TCRdb processed the 5' RACE reads anew with MiXCR; each CDR3 protein has one entry. The sample consists of around 160,000 distinct CDR3 sequences, 11% of them appearing once. The source material was PBMCs or a T cell subset sorted from them (not recorded which). The receptors stem from a man aged 18 to 30 who had mild COVID-19 (a few samples of this study predate the infection). Cell type and time point are not known.

V gene TRBV7-2 combines with J gene TRBJ1-1, with TRBD1 identical over 8 bases. The CDR3 contains 15 residues. The germline CDR1 and CDR2 sequences are SGHTA and FQGNSA. The junction had 10 bases not matched to a gene; V was cut back by 3 bases and J by 7 bases. The CDR3 is CASSLTPGTGYEAFF. CDR3 DNA sequence: TGTGCCAGCAGCTTGACCCCCGGGACAGGATATGAAGCTTTCTTT.

V and J are TRBV10-3 and TRBJ1-5; 10 bases line up with TRBD1. V lost 3 bases and J lost 5; bases outside the gene matches: 1. Germline lookup yields CDR1 ENHRY and CDR2 SYGVKD. This CDR3 spans 14 amino acids. CDR3 region: CAISEGTGDQPQHF. In DNA form, the CDR3 reads TGTGCCATCAGTGAAGGGACAGGGGATCAGCCCCAGCATTTT.

This clonotype was found many times. The gene calls are TRBV27 and TRBJ2-1, with TRBD2 identical over 10 bases. The CDR3 contains 16 residues. Germline assignment: CDR1 MNHEY and CDR2 SMNVEV (reference sequence). V was clipped by 6 bases and J by 9 bases; unmatched bases: 14. CDR3 DNA sequence: TGTGCCAGCAGACGACGACCTAGCGGGGGATCGTTTGAGCAGTTCTTC. It encodes CASRRRPSGGSFEQFF.

This clonotype has ten or more counts. The chain employs TRBV10-1 and TRBJ2-1; D gene uncertain. V was cut by 0 bases and J by 0 bases, with 12 bases left in between. Germline CDR1 is WNHNN and CDR2 is SYGVQD (reference sequence). The CDR3 totals 17 residues. CDR3 amino acids: CASSESRQETSYNEQFF. As DNA, the CDR3 is TGCGCCAGCAGTGAGTCTAGGCAGGAGACCTCCTACAATGAGCAGTTCTTC.

The J gene is TRBJ2-3, the V gene TRBV19; weak D call: TRBD1 (6 bases). V was pared by 7 bases and J by 1 base, with 12 bases between. The CDR3 is made up of 14 amino acids. Looked up from germline, CDR1 is LNHDA and CDR2 is SQIVND (reference sequence). CDR3 protein: CASTPQGRTDTQYF. CDR3 DNA sequence: TGTGCCAGTACGCCACAGGGTCGCACAGATACGCAGTATTTT.

In its sample, this clonotype was seen many times. The chain links TRBV25-1 to TRBJ1-2; 8 nucleotides agree with TRBD1. The junction had 6 bases not matched to a gene; V was cut back by 7 bases and J by 8 bases. Germline V gene data show CDR1 as MGHDK and CDR2 as SYGVNS. The CDR3 has 12 amino acids. The CDR3 DNA is TGTGCCAGCATGGACAGGGCGGACGGCTACACCTTC. It codes for CASMDRADGYTF.

This clonotype turned up a few times. The J gene is TRBJ2-3, the V gene TRBV11-2, with D possibly matching TRBD2 (6 bases). Trimming shortened V by 2 bases and J by 3 bases, and 9 bases separated the two germline ends. This CDR3 region has 14 residues. Germline V gene lookup returns CDR1 SGHAT and CDR2 FQNNGV. CDR3 amino acids: CASSLLLATDTQYF. The CDR3 bases are TGTGCCAGCAGCTTACTGCTAGCGACAGATACGCAGTATTTT.

In this sample, this clonotype turned up a few times. V is TRBV12-3 or TRBV12-4 and J is TRBJ1-1; possibly TRBD1 for D (6 bases). V was trimmed by 5 bases and J by 1 base, leaving 11 bases between them. The CDR3 has 14 residues. The CDR3 DNA reads as TGTGCCAGCAGTAAAACAGGGCGGAACACTGAAGCTTTCTTT. Amino acid sequence: CASSKTGRNTEAFF.

The V and J genes are TRBV2 and TRBJ2-3; D may be TRBD2 (7 bases). Germline CDR1 and CDR2: SNHLY and FYNNEI. This CDR3 region has 15 residues. V was pared by 9 bases and J by 3 bases, with 19 bases between. The CDR3 is CARRTGGPDTDTQYF. In nucleotides, the CDR3 is TGTGCCAGAAGGACGGGGGGCCCTGATACAGATACGCAGTATTTT.